The 25 T cell receptor beta chains below all came from one sample that was sequenced in a study of blood T cell repertoires in COVID-19. TCRdb's copy holds only in-frame clones and misses some; the assay was immunoSEQ multiplex PCR. Among 250,000 or so clones, 65% to 90% were seen once, and the ten largest hold about 2.1%. Sequences were obtained from peripheral blood. The receptors originated from a man aged 25-45 years with active or convalescent COVID-19.

This rearrangement joins TRBV19 to TRBJ2-3; 7 bases are a match to TRBD2. Germline V gene sequence: CDR1 LNHDA, CDR2 SQIVND (reference sequence). Trimming took 11 bases from V and 2 from J; bases not matched to a gene: 10. The CDR3 covers 14 residues. The DNA for the CDR3 is TGTGCCTCAAGTCCGGGGGGAAACACAGATACGCAGTATTTT. The encoded protein is CASSPGGNTDTQYF.

The J gene is TRBJ1-3, the V gene TRBV6-1, with D unresolved. The germline V gene encodes CDR1 MNHNS and CDR2 SASEGT. The V and J ends lost 3 bases and 2 bases respectively, with 8 bases between them. CDR3 length: 14 residues. The CDR3 DNA follows: TGTGCCAGCAGTGATGAGGGCGCTGGAAACACCATATATTTT. It is translated as CASSDEGAGNTIYF.

V is TRBV2 and J is TRBJ1-3; D is uncertain. CDR3 size: 14 residues. Trimming pared 2 bases from V and 1 base from J, leaving 6 bases between. Germline loops: CDR1 SNHLY, CDR2 FYNNEI. The CDR3 bases are TGTGCCAGCAGTGAACAGAGGTCTGGAAACACCATATATTTT. This encodes CASSEQRSGNTIYF.

To note about this clone: Other nucleotide sequences in the sample specify the same CDR3. The chain links TRBV11-3 to TRBJ1-1; D gene unclear. V was pared by 2 bases and J by 2 bases, with 6 bases between. Per the germline V gene, CDR1 is SGHNT and CDR2 is YENEEA. The CDR3 covers 13 residues. The chain's CDR3 is CASSLLRNTEAFF. In DNA, the CDR3 is TGTGCCAGCAGCTTACTGCGAAACACTGAAGCTTTCTTT.

This clone occurred a few times. The CDR3 nucleotides read TGCGCCAGCAGCTTAGGGACAGGGGAAGGAAACACCATATATTTT. The encoded protein is CASSLGTGEGNTIYF. The rearrangement joins TRBV5-1 to TRBJ1-3; 10 bases agree with TRBD1. V shed 2 bases, J shed 4 bases, and the junction held 3 bases outside the gene matches. The germline V gene has CDR1 SGHRS and CDR2 YFSETQ. The CDR3 totals 15 residues.

This chain joins TRBV6-6 and TRBJ1-1; 7 nucleotides agree with TRBD1. This CDR3 is built from 16 residues. The junction had 13 bases not matched to a gene; V was cut back by 6 bases and J by 3 bases. CDR1 and CDR2 (germline): MNHNY, SVGAGI (reference sequence). Here the CDR3 DNA reads TGTGCCAGCAGCCGTGACAGGGCCCCTTTGGACACTGAAGCTTTCTTT. Translation: CASSRDRAPLDTEAFF.

This rearrangement joins TRBV27 to TRBJ1-6, with TRBD1 identical over 7 bases. The length of the CDR3 is 14 residues. V lost 3 bases to trimming and J lost 10 bases; unmatched junction nucleotides: 6. In germline, CDR1 is MNHEY, CDR2 SMNVEV (reference sequence). Here the CDR3 reads CASSLGTARSPLHF. The CDR3 DNA reads as TGTGCCAGCAGTTTGGGGACAGCGCGGTCACCCCTCCACTTT.

This sequence joins TRBV5-8 and TRBJ1-2, with D possibly being TRBD1 (5 bases). With 6 bases removed from V and 4 bases from J, the gap between germline ends came to 16 bases. Per germline, CDR1 SGHTS and CDR2 YDEGEE. The CDR3 runs to 14 residues. The CDR3 sequence: CASNDVTEIYGYTF. The DNA of the CDR3 is TGTGCCAGCAACGACGTGACAGAAATCTATGGCTACACCTTC.

This clone was observed a handful of times. The rearrangement links TRBV7-9 to TRBJ1-1; D is unresolved. This CDR3 has 13 amino acids. The germline gives CDR1 SEHNR, CDR2 FQNEAQ (reference sequence). The germline V and J ends were trimmed by 6 bases and 1 base, with 9 bases remaining between them. The CDR3 nucleotides are TGTGCCAGCAGGCCCTCGGGGAACACTGAAGCTTTCTTT. Protein product: CASRPSGNTEAFF.

This sequence joins TRBV6-1 and TRBJ1-4, with D tentatively TRBD1 (5 bases). The CDR3 is made up of 16 amino acids. Germline V CDR1 and CDR2: MNHNS, SASEGT. The ends were cut back, 1 base at V and 7 bases at J, with 16 bases in the middle. The CDR3 loop is CASSEVVTDPSEKLFF. In DNA, the CDR3 is TGTGCCAGCAGTGAAGTGGTGACAGACCCTAGTGAAAAACTGTTTTTT.

The CDR3 DNA sequence: TGTGCCAGCTCACCACCGGTACTAGCGGGGGATCCCAAAAACATTCAGTACTTC. As protein: CASSPPVLAGDPKNIQYF. The chain employs TRBV18 and TRBJ2-4, with 11 bases identical to TRBD2. This CDR3 region has 18 residues. CDR1 is KGHSH, CDR2 LQKENI, per germline. V was pared by 0 bases and J by 2 bases, with 6 bases of the junction left unmatched. Supplemented by reference TRBV18 and TRBJ2-4, the full variable domain reads NAGVMQNPRHLVRRRGQEARLRCSPMKGHSHVYWYRQLPEEGLKFMVYLQKENIIDESGMPKERFSAEFPKEGPSILRIQQVVRGDSAAYFCASSPPVLAGDPKNIQYFGAGTRLSVL.

A single count supports this clone. This chain connects TRBV2 to TRBJ1-5; no clear D gene. V was shortened by 4 bases and J by 3 bases, with 7 bases between the two germline ends. The CDR3 is 13 residues long. CDR1 and CDR2 from the germline V gene are SNHLY and FYNNEI. CDR3 sequence (DNA): TGTGCCAGCAGTGGAGAGAACAATCAGCCCCAGCATTTT. Protein product: CASSGENNQPQHF.

CDR3: CASREDGGNQPQHF. In DNA form, the CDR3 reads TGTGCCAGCAGGGAGGACGGCGGTAATCAGCCCCAGCATTTT. V gene TRBV2 combines with J gene TRBJ1-5; D is unresolved. Looked up from germline, CDR1 is SNHLY and CDR2 is FYNNEI. The CDR3 totals 14 residues. V lost 6 bases and J 4 bases, leaving 13 bases between the germline ends. Filled out from reference TRBV2 and TRBJ1-5, the complete variable domain reads EPEVTQTPSHQVTQMGQEVILRCVPISNHLYFYWYRQILGQKVEFLVSFYNNEISEKSEIFDDQFSVERPDGSNFTLKIRSTKLEDSAMYFCASREDGGNQPQHFGDGTRLSIL.

The chain recombines TRBV7-9 with TRBJ1-1; D unresolved. The CDR3 spans 14 residues. Deletions cut 5 bases from V and 9 bases from J, with 19 bases between. Per the germline V gene, CDR1 is SEHNR and CDR2 is FQNEAQ (reference sequence). Here the CDR3 reads CASSPLPPRPKAFF. The CDR3, as DNA: TGTGCCAGCAGCCCACTACCCCCCCGTCCTAAAGCTTTCTTT.

V is TRBV29-1 and J is TRBJ1-2, with 7 bases that match TRBD1. The CDR3 length is 13 residues. V lost 6 bases, J lost 4 bases, and 8 bases stayed unmatched. In germline, CDR1 is SQVTM, CDR2 ANQGSEA. The CDR3 nucleotides read TGCAGCGTGGGGACAGATAGAGTCTATGGCTACACCTTC. Translation gives CSVGTDRVYGYTF.

The chain combines TRBV4-1 with TRBJ2-1; 8 nucleotides match TRBD1. The CDR3 runs to 15 residues. With 6 bases clipped from V and 7 bases from J, the junction kept 11 bases outside the gene matches. CDR1 is MGHRA and CDR2 is YSYEKL in the germline V gene. In DNA, the CDR3 is TGCGCCAGCAGGACAGATGACAGGGGCAGGAATGAGCAGTTCTTC. Translation gives CASRTDDRGRNEQFF.

This clone has more than one count but fewer than ten. This rearrangement joins TRBV29-1 to TRBJ2-7, with D possibly being TRBD2 (5 bases). The length of the CDR3 is 12 residues. Germline CDR1 SQVTM, CDR2 ANQGSEA. Trimming took off 7 bases at V and 2 bases at J, with 12 bases between the two ends. The CDR3 here is CSALGLAYEQYF. Here the CDR3 DNA reads TGCAGCGCCTTAGGACTGGCCTACGAGCAGTACTTC.

The chain uses TRBV9 and TRBJ2-5; tentative D call: TRBD2 (6 bases). The V gene lost 0 bases and the J gene lost 4 bases, with 16 bases spanning the gap. The CDR3 covers 16 residues. Germline CDR1 reads SGDLS; CDR2 reads YYNGEE. The DNA of the CDR3 is TGTGCCAGCAGCGTAGATTTATTAGGAGGGAGAGAGACCCAGTACTTC. Protein product: CASSVDLLGGRETQYF.

V is TRBV7-9 and J is TRBJ2-2; 10 nucleotides line up with TRBD2. There are 16 residues in the CDR3. Trimming took 4 bases from V and 2 from J; bases not matched to a gene: 4. CDR1 and CDR2 from the germline V gene are SEHNR and FQNEAQ (reference sequence). The CDR3 loop reads CASSYSSGGNTGELFF. In DNA form, the CDR3 reads TGTGCCAGCAGCTATTCTAGCGGGGGAAACACCGGGGAGCTGTTTTTT.

The J gene is TRBJ1-2, the V gene TRBV5-1; 10 bases agree with TRBD1. There are 17 residues in the CDR3. V shed 0 bases, J shed 7 bases, and the junction held 12 bases outside the gene matches. CDR1 is SGHRS and CDR2 is YFSETQ in the germline V gene. The CDR3 spells CASSLAAQGQGFGGYTF. DNA of the CDR3: TGCGCCAGCAGCTTGGCAGCCCAGGGACAGGGGTTTGGTGGCTACACCTTC.

This clone was recorded at least ten times. The genes are TRBV7-9 and TRBJ2-2; D is possibly TRBD2 (6 bases). Germline CDR1 is SEHNR and CDR2 is FQNEAQ (reference sequence). V was shortened by 5 bases and J by 7 bases, with 11 bases between the two germline ends. This CDR3 has 13 amino acids. CDR3 nucleotides: TGTGCCAGCAGCCGCGGGGAGGTCGGGGAGCTGTTTTTT. It yields the protein CASSRGEVGELFF.

The chain combines TRBV21-1 with TRBJ1-5; the table's D gene call, TRBD1, was not cross checked with the DNA. TRBV21-1 is shown as a pseudogene. The CDR3 runs 14 residues. The DNA for the CDR3 is TGTGCCAGCAGCAACCCGACAGGCAATCAGCCCCAGCATTTT. Its protein product is CASSNPTGNQPQHF.

The rearrangement links TRBV15 to TRBJ1-3, with TRBD1 matching 7 bases. Germline assignment: CDR1 LNHNV and CDR2 YYDKDF (reference sequence). Losses at the gene ends were 2 bases for V and 0 bases for J; bases not matched to a gene: 10. The CDR3 extends over 18 amino acids. The CDR3 DNA reads TGTGCCACCAGCAGAAAACTCGGGACAGCTCTCTCTGGAAACACCATATATTTT. Amino acids: CATSRKLGTALSGNTIYF.

V gene TRBV3-1 (or the pseudogene TRBV3-2) combines with J gene TRBJ2-3, with 10 bases fitting TRBD2. J lost 7 bases, V lost 3 bases, and 7 bases had no gene match. The CDR3 covers 15 residues. Germline-derived CDR1 and CDR2 are LGHDT and YNNKEL (reference sequence). Here the CDR3 DNA reads TGTGCCAGCAGCCAGTCGAGGACTAGCGGTAATACGCAGTATTTT. Translating it yields CASSQSRTSGNTQYF.

This clone is a singleton in its sample. This chain connects TRBV12-3 or TRBV12-4 to TRBJ1-2, with D tentatively TRBD1 (6 bases). This CDR3 has 13 amino acids. V shed 1 base and J shed 4 bases, with 7 bases lying between them. The chain's CDR3 is CASSLGGPYGYTF. In nucleotides, the CDR3 is TGTGCCAGCAGTTTAGGGGGGCCCTATGGCTACACCTTC.